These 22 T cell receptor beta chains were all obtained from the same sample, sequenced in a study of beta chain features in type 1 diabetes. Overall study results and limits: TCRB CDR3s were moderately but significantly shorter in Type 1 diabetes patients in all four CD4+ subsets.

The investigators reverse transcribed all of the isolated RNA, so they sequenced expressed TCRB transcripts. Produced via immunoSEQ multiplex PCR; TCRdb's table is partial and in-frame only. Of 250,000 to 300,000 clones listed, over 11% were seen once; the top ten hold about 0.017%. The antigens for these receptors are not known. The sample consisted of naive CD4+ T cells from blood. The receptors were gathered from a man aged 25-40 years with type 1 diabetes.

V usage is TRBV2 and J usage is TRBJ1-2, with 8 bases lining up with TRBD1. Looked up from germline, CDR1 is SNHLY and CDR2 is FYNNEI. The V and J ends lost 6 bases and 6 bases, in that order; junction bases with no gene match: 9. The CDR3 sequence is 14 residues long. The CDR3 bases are TGTGCCAGCAGCGACAGGGGAAAGGGGGATGGCTACACCTTC. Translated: CASSDRGKGDGYTF.

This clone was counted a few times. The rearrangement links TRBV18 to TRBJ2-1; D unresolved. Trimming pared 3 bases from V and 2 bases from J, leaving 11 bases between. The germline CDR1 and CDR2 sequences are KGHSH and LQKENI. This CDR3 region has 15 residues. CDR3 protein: CASSPPGKTYNEQFF. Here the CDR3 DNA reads TGTGCCAGCTCACCTCCGGGTAAAACCTACAATGAGCAGTTCTTC.

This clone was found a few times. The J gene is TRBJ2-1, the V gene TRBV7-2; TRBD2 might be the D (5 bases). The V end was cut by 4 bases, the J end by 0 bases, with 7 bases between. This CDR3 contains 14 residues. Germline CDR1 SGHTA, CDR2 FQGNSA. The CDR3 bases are TGTGCCAGCAGCTACAGCGGCTCCTACAATGAGCAGTTCTTC. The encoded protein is CASSYSGSYNEQFF.

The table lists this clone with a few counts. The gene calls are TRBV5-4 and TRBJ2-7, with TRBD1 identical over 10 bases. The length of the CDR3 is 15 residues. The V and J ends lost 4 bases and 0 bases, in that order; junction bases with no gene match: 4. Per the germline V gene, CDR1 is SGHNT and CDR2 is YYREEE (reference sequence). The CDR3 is CASSPGQGSSYEQYF. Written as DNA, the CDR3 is TGTGCCAGCAGCCCGGGACAGGGGAGCTCCTACGAGCAGTACTTC. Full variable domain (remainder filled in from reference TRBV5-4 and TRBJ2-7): ETGVTQSPTHLIKTRGQQVTLRCSSQSGHNTVSWYQQALGQGPQFIFQYYREEENGRGNFPPRFSGLQFPNYSSELNVNALELDDSALYLCASSPGQGSSYEQYFGPGTRLTVT.

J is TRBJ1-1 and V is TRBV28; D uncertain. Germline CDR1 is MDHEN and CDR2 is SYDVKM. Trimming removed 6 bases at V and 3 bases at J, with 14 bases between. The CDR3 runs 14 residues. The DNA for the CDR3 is TGTGCCAGCAGGCCTCCCCAGGTCTACACTGAAGCTTTCTTT. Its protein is CASRPPQVYTEAFF.

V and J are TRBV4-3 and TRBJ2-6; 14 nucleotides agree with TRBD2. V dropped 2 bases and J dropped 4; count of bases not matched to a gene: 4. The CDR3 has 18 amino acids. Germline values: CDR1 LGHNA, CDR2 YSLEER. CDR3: CASSQRGLAGAGANVLTF. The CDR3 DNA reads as TGCGCCAGCAGCCAACGGGGACTAGCGGGAGCCGGGGCCAACGTCCTGACTTTC.

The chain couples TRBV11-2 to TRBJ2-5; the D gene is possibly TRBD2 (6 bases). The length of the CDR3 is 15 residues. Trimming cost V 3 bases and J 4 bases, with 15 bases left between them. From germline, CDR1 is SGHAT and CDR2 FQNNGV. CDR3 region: CASSFTGSPGETQYF. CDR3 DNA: TGTGCCAGCAGCTTCACCGGGAGCCCGGGAGAGACCCAGTACTTC.

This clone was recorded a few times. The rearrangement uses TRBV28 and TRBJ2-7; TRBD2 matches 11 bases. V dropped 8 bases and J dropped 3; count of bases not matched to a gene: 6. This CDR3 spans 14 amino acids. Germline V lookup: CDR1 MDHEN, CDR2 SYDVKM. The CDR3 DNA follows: TGTGCCAGCTTCGGGACTAGCGGAGACTACGAGCAGTACTTC. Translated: CASFGTSGDYEQYF.

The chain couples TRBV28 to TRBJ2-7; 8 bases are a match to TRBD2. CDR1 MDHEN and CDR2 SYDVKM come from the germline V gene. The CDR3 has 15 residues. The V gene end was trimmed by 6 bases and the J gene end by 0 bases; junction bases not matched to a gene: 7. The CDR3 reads CASSRSGSASYEQYF. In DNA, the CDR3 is TGTGCCAGCAGCCGGAGCGGGAGCGCCTCCTACGAGCAGTACTTC.

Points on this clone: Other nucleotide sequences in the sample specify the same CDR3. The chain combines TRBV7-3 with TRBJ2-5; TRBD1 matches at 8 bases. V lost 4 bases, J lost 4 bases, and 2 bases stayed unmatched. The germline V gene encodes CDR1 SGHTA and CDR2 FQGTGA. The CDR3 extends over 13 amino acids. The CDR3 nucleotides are TGTGCCAGCAGCTCAACAGGGGGAGAGACCCAGTACTTC. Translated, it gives CASSSTGGETQYF.

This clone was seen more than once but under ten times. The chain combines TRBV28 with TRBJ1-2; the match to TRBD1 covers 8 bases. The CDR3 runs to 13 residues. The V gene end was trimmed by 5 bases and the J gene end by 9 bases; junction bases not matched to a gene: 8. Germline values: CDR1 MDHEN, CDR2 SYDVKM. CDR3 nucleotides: TGTGCCAGCAGTGTCGGACAGGGTTCCCGCTACACCTTC. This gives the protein CASSVGQGSRYTF.

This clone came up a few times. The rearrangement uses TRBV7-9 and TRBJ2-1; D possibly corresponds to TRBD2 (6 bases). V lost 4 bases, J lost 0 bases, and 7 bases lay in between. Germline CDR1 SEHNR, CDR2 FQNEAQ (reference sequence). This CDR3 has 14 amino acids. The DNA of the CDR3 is TGTGCCAGCAGCTCCGGGAGCTCCTACAATGAGCAGTTCTTC. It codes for CASSSGSSYNEQFF.

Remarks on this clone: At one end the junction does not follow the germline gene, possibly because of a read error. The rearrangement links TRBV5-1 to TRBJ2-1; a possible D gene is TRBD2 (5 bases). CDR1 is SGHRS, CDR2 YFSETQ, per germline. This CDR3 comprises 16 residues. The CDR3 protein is CASRLAPADSYNEQFF. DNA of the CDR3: TGCGCCAGCAGATTGGCCCCAGCGGACTCCTACAATGAGCAGTTCTTC.

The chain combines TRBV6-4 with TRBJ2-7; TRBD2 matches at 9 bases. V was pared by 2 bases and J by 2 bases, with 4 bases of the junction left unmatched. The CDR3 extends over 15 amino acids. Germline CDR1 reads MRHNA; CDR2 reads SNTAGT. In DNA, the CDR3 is TGTGCCAGCAGTGACGACCCTAGCGGGACCTACGAGCAGTACTTC. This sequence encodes CASSDDPSGTYEQYF.

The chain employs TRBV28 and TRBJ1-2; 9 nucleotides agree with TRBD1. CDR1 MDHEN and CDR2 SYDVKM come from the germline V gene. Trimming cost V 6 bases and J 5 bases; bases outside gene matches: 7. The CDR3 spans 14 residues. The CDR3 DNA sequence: TGTGCCAGCAGCACGGGACAGGGAATATATGGCTACACCTTC. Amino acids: CASSTGQGIYGYTF.

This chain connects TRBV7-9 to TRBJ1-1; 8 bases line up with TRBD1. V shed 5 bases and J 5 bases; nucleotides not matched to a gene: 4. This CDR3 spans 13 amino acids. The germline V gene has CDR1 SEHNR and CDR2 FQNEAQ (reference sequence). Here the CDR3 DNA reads TGTGCCAGCAGCCGGGACAGGAAGACTGAAGCTTTCTTT. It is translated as CASSRDRKTEAFF. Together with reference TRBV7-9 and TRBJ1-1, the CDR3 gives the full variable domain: DTGVSQNPRHKITKRGQNVTFRCDPISEHNRLYWYRQTLGQGPEFLTYFQNEAQLEKSRLLSDRFSAERPKGSFSTLEIQRTEQGDSAMYLCASSRDRKTEAFFGQGTRLTVV.

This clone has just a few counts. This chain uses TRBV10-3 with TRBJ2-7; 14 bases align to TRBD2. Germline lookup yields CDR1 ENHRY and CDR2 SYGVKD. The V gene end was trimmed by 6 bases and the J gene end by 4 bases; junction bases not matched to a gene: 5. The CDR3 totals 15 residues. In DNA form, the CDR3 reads TGTGCCATCAGGGGGACTAGCGGGAGAAAGTACGAGCAGTACTTC. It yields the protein CAIRGTSGRKYEQYF.

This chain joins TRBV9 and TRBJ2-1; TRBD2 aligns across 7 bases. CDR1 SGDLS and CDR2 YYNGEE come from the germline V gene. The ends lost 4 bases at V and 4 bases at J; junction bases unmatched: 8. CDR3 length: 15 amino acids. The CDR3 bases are TGTGCCAGCAGCCGGAAGCGGGAACTTTACAATGAGCAGTTCTTC. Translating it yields CASSRKRELYNEQFF. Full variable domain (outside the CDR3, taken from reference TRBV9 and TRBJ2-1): DSGVTQTPKHLITATGQRVTLRCSPRSGDLSVYWYQQSLDQGLQFLIQYYNGEERAKGNILERFSAQQFPDLHSELNLSSLELGDSALYFCASSRKRELYNEQFFGPGTRLTVL.

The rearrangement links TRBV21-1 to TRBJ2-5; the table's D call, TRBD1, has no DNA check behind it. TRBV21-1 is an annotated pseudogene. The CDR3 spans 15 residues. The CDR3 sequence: CASSTKPRGRETQYF. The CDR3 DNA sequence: TGTGCCAGCAGCACAAAACCCAGGGGGAGAGAGACCCAGTACTTC.

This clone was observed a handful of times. Written as DNA, the CDR3 is TGTGCCAGCAGCTTGGGACTAGCGGGAGTCGGTGAGACCCAGTACTTC. It specifies CASSLGLAGVGETQYF. The chain is built from TRBV5-4 and TRBJ2-5; TRBD2 matches 12 bases. This CDR3 comprises 16 residues. The V segment lost 0 bases and the J segment 5 bases; nucleotides outside the gene matches: 5. In germline, CDR1 is SGHNT, CDR2 YYREEE (reference sequence).

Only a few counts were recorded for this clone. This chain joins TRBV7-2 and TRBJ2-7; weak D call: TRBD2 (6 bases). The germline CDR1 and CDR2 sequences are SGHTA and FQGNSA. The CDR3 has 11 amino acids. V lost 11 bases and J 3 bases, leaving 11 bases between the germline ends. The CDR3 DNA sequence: TGTGCCGCGTCCGGGGGCTACGAGCAGTACTTC. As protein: CAASGGYEQYF.

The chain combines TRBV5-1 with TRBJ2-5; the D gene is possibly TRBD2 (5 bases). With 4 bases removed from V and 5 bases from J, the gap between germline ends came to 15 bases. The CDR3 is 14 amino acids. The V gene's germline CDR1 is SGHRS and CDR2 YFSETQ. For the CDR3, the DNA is TGCGCCAGCAGCCCGGAGGCTGGTCGGGAGACCCAGTACTTC. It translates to CASSPEAGRETQYF.